This TCR beta chain was recorded in a study of CD8+CD57+ T cells in acquired aplastic anemia. Study-level information: 3 to 4 ug was the average amount of DNA from sorted CD4+ and CD8+ cells.

Study results and limitations: Controls and patients did not differ significantly in CD8+ Simpson's diversity. Patients and controls shared about 30 CD8+ CDR3 sequences, which appeared highly expressed in patients and within their immunodominant clones.

Regarding this clonotype: The antigen remains unidentified.

Germline loops: CDR1 SEHNR, CDR2 FQNEAQ (reference sequence). The CDR3 has 15 amino acids. V trimming: 3 bases; J trimming: 11 bases; junction bases outside the gene matches: 14. Whoever was chosen for sequencing had shown CD8+CD57+ cell expansion by flow cytometry. No therapy had been given to the patients at the time of blood sampling. TCR beta VDJ and CDR3 were profiled, and genomic DNA was the template. TCRdb reprocessed the reads with MiXCR, giving one entry per CDR3 protein. The repertoire holds about 260,000 distinct CDR3 sequences, with around 82% as singletons. Material: sorted CD4+, CD8+, or CD8+CD57+ T cells (not recorded which) from PBMCs. The gene calls are TRBV7-9 and TRBJ2-7; TRBD2 matches 9 bases. The sequence derives from a human donor with aplastic anemia. The CDR3 nucleotides read TGTGCCAGCAGCTTTGGTAGAAGCGGGGGGTACGATGAGTACTTC. Translation gives CASSFGRSGGYDEYF. The full variable domain, with the rest looked up from reference TRBV7-9 and TRBJ2-7, is DTGVSQNPRHKITKRGQNVTFRCDPISEHNRLYWYRQTLGQGPEFLTYFQNEAQLEKSRLLSDRFSAERPKGSFSTLEIQRTEQGDSAMYLCASSFGRSGGYDEYFGPGTRLTVT.